One TCR beta chain is described in this entry. CDR1 and CDR2 from the germline V gene are SEHNR and FQNEAQ (reference sequence). The CDR3 is 14 residues long. The V gene lost 4 bases and the J gene lost 0 bases, with 9 bases spanning the gap. These data belong to a study of blood T cell repertoires in COVID-19. At the level of the study: Some COVID-19 samples were acute and others convalescent; all came from the United States, Italy and Spain.

Under the authors' procedure: Reference gene primer amplification yielded estimated nucleated cell counts. The data were produced by immunoSEQ multiplex PCR, yet TCRdb's version contains in-frame clones alone and is incomplete. V and J calls and clone size are those listed in that table; D and trimming were worked out from the DNA. The sample lists 350,000 to 450,000 clones, 75% to 90% occurring once. The chain links TRBV7-9 to TRBJ1-2, with D maybe TRBD1 (6 bases). Material for sequencing was peripheral blood. This clonotype was obtained from a woman between 40 and 50 years old with COVID-19, enrolled during active disease. The CDR3: CASSYKGANYGYTF. In DNA form, the CDR3 reads TGTGCCAGCAGCTACAAGGGGGCTAACTATGGCTACACCTTC.